The 17 T cell receptor beta chains below all came from one sample that was sequenced in a study of blood T cells in healthy people across ages. A second about 7 to 11 cycle PCR used barcoded and J-beta primers. Using its own MiXCR run on the 5' RACE reads, TCRdb lists one record per CDR3 protein. The sample lists about 840,000 distinct CDR3 sequences; 25% to 35% were seen once. These records were also assigned to another study, of T cells of mothers and their children.

Sequencing was done on a sample of blood. The receptors were gathered from a woman between 40 and 55 years old in good health.

This clonotype was counted a few times. The chain couples TRBV28 to TRBJ1-5; D is unresolved. The CDR3 is made up of 14 amino acids. V dropped 3 bases and J dropped 4 bases, with 10 bases sitting between them. The germline CDR1 and CDR2 sequences are MDHEN and SYDVKM. CDR3 DNA: TGTGCCAGCAGTTTTACACAGTTGAATCAGCCCCAGCATTTT. This codes for CASSFTQLNQPQHF. Full variable domain (rest looked up from reference TRBV28 and TRBJ1-5): DVKVTQSSRYLVKRTGEKVFLECVQDMDHENMFWYRQDPGLGLRLIYFSYDVKMKEKGDIPEGYSVSREKKERFSLILESASTNQTSMYLCASSFTQLNQPQHFGDGTRLSIL.

This clonotype was found many times. CDR3 DNA sequence: TGTGCCAGCAGCTTAGGTCTAGCGGGGCGGTACCAAGAGACCCAGTACTTC. This codes for CASSLGLAGRYQETQYF. V usage is TRBV7-6 and J usage is TRBJ2-5, with 9 bases identical to TRBD2. From germline, CDR1 is SGHVS and CDR2 FNYEAQ. The CDR3 totals 17 residues. V was clipped by 1 base and J by 0 bases; unmatched bases: 6.

This chain uses TRBV20-1 with TRBJ2-3; D is uncertain. CDR3 length: 16 residues. Trimming pared 0 bases from V and 0 bases from J, leaving 13 bases between. CDR1 is DFQATT, CDR2 SNEGSKA, per germline (reference sequence). The CDR3 loop reads CSARDAGEASTDTQYF. Here the CDR3 DNA reads TGCAGTGCTAGAGATGCTGGAGAGGCTAGCACAGATACGCAGTATTTT.

At least ten counts were recorded for this clonotype. The rearrangement links TRBV2 to TRBJ2-6; no reliable D call. CDR1 and CDR2 (germline): SNHLY, FYNNEI. This CDR3 is built from 16 residues. Between the trimmed V and J ends, which lost 6 bases and 0 bases, there was a span of 12 bases. The CDR3 region has the DNA TGTGCCAGCAGCCCCGGACGGAGCTCTGGGGCCAACGTCCTGACTTTC. Protein product: CASSPGRSSGANVLTF.

The table lists this clonotype with many counts. The chain uses TRBV6-6 and TRBJ2-4; 7 bases are shared with TRBD1. Trimming took 6 bases from V and 3 from J; bases not matched to a gene: 11. Germline CDR1 and CDR2: MNHNY and SVGAGI (reference sequence). The CDR3 is 16 amino acids. CDR3 protein: CASSQAGQVGKNIQYF. Here the CDR3 DNA reads TGTGCCAGCAGCCAGGCCGGACAGGTTGGCAAAAACATTCAGTACTTC.

With regard to this clonotype: One base away lies a much larger clone, so this may be a sequencing read error. The V gene is TRBV29-1, the J gene TRBJ2-1; 8 bases match TRBD2. CDR1 is SQVTM and CDR2 is ANQGSEA in the germline V gene. CDR3 length: 15 residues. CDR3: CSADGGGPSNNEQFF. The CDR3 DNA reads as TGCAGCGCCGACGGGGGGGGCCCCTCCAACAATGAGCAGTTCTTC.

This clonotype came up many times. The chain carries TRBV9 and TRBJ2-1; 7 bases agree with TRBD1. The length of the CDR3 is 16 residues. With 4 bases clipped from V and 0 bases from J, the junction kept 7 bases outside the gene matches. CDR1 and CDR2 (germline): SGDLS, YYNGEE. The CDR3 DNA reads as TGTGCCAGCAGCATCTCAGGGGGAGCCTCCTACAATGAGCAGTTCTTC. Residues: CASSISGGASYNEQFF.

The table lists this clonotype with many counts. The gene calls are TRBV5-4 and TRBJ1-2; 7 positions agree with TRBD1. V gave up 4 bases and J gave up 5 bases; unmatched junction bases: 11. The CDR3 consists of 15 residues. Germline CDR1 reads SGHNT; CDR2 reads YYREEE (reference sequence). CDR3 DNA: TGTGCCAGCAGCCCAGGACAGGACCCTGGGTATGGCTACACCTTC. The encoded protein is CASSPGQDPGYGYTF.

V is TRBV24-1 and J is TRBJ2-3; D is ambiguous. Germline V gene data show CDR1 as KGHDR and CDR2 as SFDVKD. Trimming pared 3 bases from V and 4 bases from J, leaving 10 bases between. CDR3 size: 14 residues. Here the CDR3 DNA reads TGTGCCACCAGTGATACGGGCTTGGCAGATACGCAGTATTTT. Translating it yields CATSDTGLADTQYF.

Notes on this clonotype: No DNA is shown, since the ends of the CDR3 on it are uncertain; the CDR3 is the one TCRdb lists. This sequence joins TRBV27 and TRBJ1-1. Ends included, the CDR3 has 13 residues. Germline V gene lookup returns CDR1 MNHEY and CDR2 SMNVEV (reference sequence). The CDR3 loop reads CASSSSRRTEAFF.

This clonotype came up many times. The junction departs from germline at one end; a sequencing error may be responsible. This chain links TRBV28 with TRBJ2-7; 9 positions match TRBD1. Looked up from germline, CDR1 is MDHEN and CDR2 is SYDVKM. The CDR3 is 14 residues long. This chain's CDR3 is CASTGTGSSHEQYF. Written as DNA, the CDR3 is TGTGCCAGCACGGGGACAGGGTCCTCCCACGAGCAGTACTTC. Filled out from reference TRBV28 and TRBJ2-7, the complete variable domain reads DVKVTQSSRYLVKRTGEKVFLECVQDMDHENMFWYRQDPGLGLRLIYFSYDVKMKEKGDIPEGYSVSREKKERFSLILESASTNQTSMYLCASTGTGSSHEQYFGPGTRLTVT.

The chain employs TRBV3-1 and TRBJ2-1; 9 bases match TRBD2. The ends lost 4 bases at V and 4 bases at J; junction bases unmatched: 5. Germline lookup yields CDR1 LGHDT and CDR2 YNNKEL (reference sequence). The CDR3 covers 15 residues. The CDR3 sequence: CASSLPGLAYNEQFF. The CDR3 DNA reads as TGTGCCAGCAGCCTCCCGGGACTAGCATACAATGAGCAGTTCTTC.

This clonotype was counted a few times. The chain joins TRBV5-6 to TRBJ1-2, with a tentative D call TRBD1 (6 bases). V was shortened by 4 bases and J by 6 bases, with 13 bases between the two germline ends. The V gene's germline CDR1 is SGHDT and CDR2 YYEEEE. The CDR3 length is 13 residues. The CDR3 DNA sequence: TGTGCCAGCAGCAGGACAGATATCCATGGCTACACCTTC. Translating gives CASSRTDIHGYTF.

The sample holds many counts of this clonotype. The J gene is TRBJ1-5, the V gene TRBV6-5; 8 positions agree with TRBD1. This CDR3 is 18 amino acids long. The J segment lost 0 bases and the V segment lost 0 bases, leaving 7 bases of the junction unmatched. Germline V CDR1 and CDR2: MNHEY, SVGAGI. CDR3 protein: CASSYSKPGQASNQPQHF. The CDR3 DNA is TGTGCCAGCAGTTACTCGAAGCCGGGACAGGCTAGCAATCAGCCCCAGCATTTT.

This clonotype turned up a few times. This chain joins TRBV6-6 and TRBJ1-1; D is possibly TRBD1 (5 bases). Germline V gene sequence: CDR1 MNHNY, CDR2 SVGAGI (reference sequence). V lost 6 bases and J 3 bases, leaving 14 bases between the germline ends. There are 14 residues in the CDR3. The CDR3 DNA sequence: TGTGCCAGCAGCGACGCGGGGCGCGACACTGAAGCTTTCTTT. Translation gives CASSDAGRDTEAFF.

This clonotype has ten or more counts. The V call is TRBV7-9, the J call TRBJ2-3, with a possible D match to TRBD2 (5 bases). Trimming pared 7 bases from V and 5 bases from J, leaving 22 bases between. The CDR3 covers 16 residues. CDR1 and CDR2 from the germline V gene are SEHNR and FQNEAQ (reference sequence). The CDR3, as DNA: TGTGCCAGCACCCCGACCGGAGATATTCGGGGAGATACGCAGTATTTT. Amino acid sequence: CASTPTGDIRGDTQYF.

The chain recombines TRBV27 with TRBJ2-4; 7 positions agree with TRBD2. The J call may be faulty, since TRBJ2-7 better matches the DNA end. The CDR3 contains 14 residues. The germline CDR1 and CDR2 sequences are MNHEY and SMNVEV (reference sequence). CDR3 in DNA: TGTGCCAGCAGTCTCGGACTAGTCTACTACGAGCAGTACTTC. Translation: CASSLGLVYYEQYF.